Each of the 29 T cell receptor beta chains below was sequenced from the same sample in a study of T cell changes during pregnancy in multiple sclerosis. TCRdb's table, derived via immunoSEQ multiplex PCR, lists solely in-frame clones and lacks some. The table includes about 70,000 clones, approximately 94% detected once. The material was peripheral blood, obtained in the third trimester of pregnancy. All receptors derive from a female donor with multiple sclerosis, enrolled in a pregnancy study.

The chain couples TRBV4-1 to TRBJ2-5, with a possible D match to TRBD2 (6 bases). The better agreement between TRBJ2-7 and the DNA end casts doubt on the J call. Per germline, CDR1 MGHRA and CDR2 YSYEKL. This CDR3 contains 17 residues. The CDR3 spells CASSQDLWPRRVYEQYF. Written as DNA, the CDR3 is TGCGCCAGCAGCCAAGATCTTTGGCCTCGGAGGGTTTACGAGCAGTACTTC.

This chain connects TRBV5-7 to TRBJ2-1; 7 bases are shared with TRBD1. TRBV5-7 is recorded as an ORF, its role being uncertain. The ends lost 0 bases at V and 13 bases at J; junction bases unmatched: 4. The length of the CDR3 is 12 residues. The DNA for the CDR3 is TGTGCCAGCAGCTTGGGAGACAGGGATCAGTTCTTC. Its translation: CASSLGDRDQFF.

The genes are TRBV10-2 and TRBJ2-1; D is unresolved. Germline-derived CDR1 and CDR2 are WSHSY and SAAADI. Trimming cost V 0 bases and J 5 bases, with 11 bases left between them. This CDR3 contains 15 residues. For the CDR3, the DNA is TGCGCCAGCAGTGAGTCGGATCTACAGCACAATGAGCAGTTCTTC. Translated: CASSESDLQHNEQFF.

The chain has TRBV5-1 and TRBJ2-7; 8 nucleotides agree with TRBD2. The V gene's germline CDR1 is SGHRS and CDR2 YFSETQ. Trimming cost V 7 bases and J 3 bases; bases outside gene matches: 9. The CDR3 is made up of 14 amino acids. The DNA of the CDR3 is TGCGCCAGCGGTCTCCGGGAGGGGGGCTACGAGCAGTACTTC. Its translation is CASGLREGGYEQYF. Complete variable domain (other parts from reference TRBV5-1 and TRBJ2-7): KAGVTQTPRYLIKTRGQQVTLSCSPISGHRSVSWYQQTPGQGLQFLFEYFSETQRNKGNFPGRFSGRQFSNSRSEMNVSTLELGDSALYLCASGLREGGYEQYFGPGTRLTVT.

The chain employs TRBV6-5 and TRBJ1-2; 8 nucleotides align to TRBD1. V shed 4 bases and J 5 bases; nucleotides not matched to a gene: 12. CDR3 length: 16 amino acids. CDR1 MNHEY and CDR2 SVGAGI come from the germline V gene. The CDR3 nucleotides read TGTGCCAGCAGTTTCCGCTCGACAGGGGTTAATTATGGCTACACCTTC. Encoded protein: CASSFRSTGVNYGYTF.

The chain is built from TRBV6-1 and TRBJ2-3; a weak D match, TRBD2 (5 bases). Trimming took off 5 bases at V and 1 base at J, with 13 bases between the two ends. The V gene's germline CDR1 is MNHNS and CDR2 SASEGT. The CDR3 totals 15 residues. CDR3 sequence (DNA): TGTGCCAGCAGTCCCCTAGCCCTACGCACAGATACGCAGTATTTT. Translating it yields CASSPLALRTDTQYF.

This chain joins TRBV6-1 and TRBJ1-1, with 8 nucleotides matching TRBD1. The CDR3 covers 15 residues. V was pared by 6 bases and J by 4 bases, with 10 bases of the junction left unmatched. CDR1 and CDR2 (germline): MNHNS, SASEGT. The CDR3 coding sequence is TGTGCCAGCAGAGTTGCTCAGGGGGCAGGCACTGAAGCTTTCTTT. Protein: CASRVAQGAGTEAFF.

This clone was observed a few times. This chain uses TRBV7-3 with TRBJ1-1; 8 nucleotides agree with TRBD1. V gave up 5 bases and J gave up 3 bases; unmatched junction bases: 2. Germline V gene sequence: CDR1 SGHTA, CDR2 FQGTGA. CDR3 size: 13 residues. The CDR3 bases are TGTGCCAGCAGCCCGGACAGGGACACTGAAGCTTTCTTT. It is translated as CASSPDRDTEAFF.

This rearrangement joins TRBV19 to TRBJ1-1, with 8 bases matching TRBD1. Trimming at V came to 5 bases and at J to 0 bases, leaving 5 bases not matched to a gene. The CDR3 length is 15 residues. Germline CDR1 LNHDA, CDR2 SQIVND (reference sequence). This CDR3 is CASSPQTGVNTEAFF. The CDR3 DNA follows: TGTGCCAGTAGTCCGCAGACAGGGGTGAACACTGAAGCTTTCTTT.

The V gene is TRBV19, the J gene TRBJ2-1, with 13 bases matching TRBD2. Trimming took 2 bases from V and 8 from J; bases not matched to a gene: 6. The CDR3 spans 16 residues. Per germline, CDR1 LNHDA and CDR2 SQIVND (reference sequence). The CDR3 coding sequence is TGTGCCAGTAGTATACGACTAGCGGGGGGTTTTGATGAGCAGTTCTTC. It translates to CASSIRLAGGFDEQFF.

The chain carries TRBV4-3 and TRBJ1-2; no reliable D call. Trimming took off 0 bases at V and 4 bases at J, with 18 bases between the two ends. Per germline, CDR1 LGHNA and CDR2 YSLEER. CDR3 size: 17 residues. The CDR3 here is CASSQDGVEAVGYGYTF. CDR3 DNA: TGCGCCAGCAGCCAAGATGGAGTTGAGGCGGTGGGCTATGGCTACACCTTC.

The chain employs TRBV2 and TRBJ1-6; no definite D call. V lost 6 bases and J 3 bases, leaving 9 bases between the germline ends. The germline gives CDR1 SNHLY, CDR2 FYNNEI. The CDR3 spans 14 residues. CDR3 coding DNA: TGTGCCAGCAGGCTAGTTCGCTATAATTCACCCCTCCACTTT. It yields the protein CASRLVRYNSPLHF.

Only one count was recorded for this clone. CDR3 coding DNA: TGTGCCAGCGGGCATGAGCAGTTCTTC. It is translated as CASGHEQFF. The chain carries TRBV6-6 and TRBJ2-1; D is unclear. V was shortened by 8 bases and J by 8 bases, with 4 bases between the two germline ends. Germline-derived CDR1 and CDR2 are MNHNY and SVGAGI (reference sequence). This CDR3 comprises 9 residues.

The chain couples TRBV4-3 to TRBJ2-2; 8 positions match TRBD2. The trim removed 4 bases at V and 3 bases at J, leaving 7 bases unmatched. The CDR3 is 16 amino acids. Germline CDR1 LGHNA, CDR2 YSLEER. This CDR3 is CASSPGTRSYTGELFF. The CDR3 DNA sequence: TGCGCCAGCAGCCCAGGGACTAGAAGTTACACCGGGGAGCTGTTTTTT.

The V gene is TRBV7-3, the J gene TRBJ2-5; 7 positions agree with TRBD2. The CDR3 contains 15 residues. The V segment lost 5 bases and the J segment 5 bases; nucleotides outside the gene matches: 11. The germline gives CDR1 SGHTA, CDR2 FQGTGA. The CDR3 DNA reads TGTGCCAGCAGCCTCAGCGGGGCCCGCAAGGAGACCCAGTACTTC. This gives the protein CASSLSGARKETQYF.

This rearrangement joins TRBV7-6 to TRBJ2-7; no reliable D call. The CDR3 runs 14 residues. Trimming pared 9 bases from V and 4 bases from J, leaving 19 bases between. Germline CDR1 SGHVS, CDR2 FNYEAQ. The CDR3 DNA is TGTGCCAGAATACACTGGGCTTGCCCTTACGAGCAGTACTTC. It is translated as CARIHWACPYEQYF.

The chain combines TRBV7-2 with TRBJ2-3; 8 nucleotides match TRBD2. J lost 4 bases, V lost 3 bases, and 3 bases had no gene match. This CDR3 spans 14 amino acids. The V gene's germline CDR1 is SGHTA and CDR2 FQGNSA. This CDR3 is CASSFGLASDTQYF. CDR3 coding DNA: TGTGCCAGCAGCTTCGGACTAGCCTCAGATACGCAGTATTTT. Variable domain in full (rest from reference TRBV7-2 and TRBJ2-3): GAGVSQSPSNKVTEKGKDVELRCDPISGHTALYWYRQSLGQGLEFLIYFQGNSAPDKSGLPSDRFSAERTGGSVSTLTIQRTQQEDSAVYLCASSFGLASDTQYFGPGTRLTVL.

The chain has TRBV4-2 and TRBJ1-2; the D is unclear. Between the trimmed V and J ends, which lost 0 bases and 3 bases, there was a span of 14 bases. Looked up from germline, CDR1 is LGHNA and CDR2 is YNFKEQ. This CDR3 contains 16 residues. In DNA, the CDR3 is TGTGCCAGCAGCCAAGATTTACCCTTCCGGTACTATGGCTACACCTTC. Residues: CASSQDLPFRYYGYTF.

The V gene is TRBV18, the J gene TRBJ1-1, with D possibly being TRBD1 (5 bases). The germline gives CDR1 KGHSH, CDR2 LQKENI. Trimming removed 2 bases at V and 5 bases at J, with 12 bases between. This CDR3 spans 14 amino acids. Written as DNA, the CDR3 is TGTGCCAGCTCACCAATTTCGGGGGGGACTGAAGCTTTCTTT. Translation gives CASSPISGGTEAFF.

V is TRBV27 and J is TRBJ1-2; the D is unclear. The V end lost 5 bases, the J end lost 3 bases, and 10 bases lay between the germline ends. Looked up from germline, CDR1 is MNHEY and CDR2 is SMNVEV (reference sequence). This CDR3 spans 13 amino acids. The CDR3, as DNA: TGTGCCAGCAGTCGCGGAGGTTACTATGGCTACACCTTC. It encodes CASSRGGYYGYTF.

V is TRBV4-1 and J is TRBJ2-1; 10 bases are shared with TRBD2. After removal of 4 bases from V and 5 bases from J, the junction contained 8 bases not matched to a gene. This CDR3 is built from 16 residues. Germline V gives CDR1 MGHRA, CDR2 YSYEKL. CDR3 in amino acids: CASSRRLAGLNNEQFF. In DNA form, the CDR3 reads TGCGCCAGCAGCCGCCGACTAGCGGGCCTTAACAATGAGCAGTTCTTC.

V is TRBV6-5 and J is TRBJ1-2, with D possibly TRBD1 on 5 matching bases. The germline gives CDR1 MNHEY, CDR2 SVGAGI. The CDR3 has 13 amino acids. V lost 6 bases and J lost 4, with 12 bases in between. The CDR3 is CASRQTGGYGYTF. Here the CDR3 DNA reads TGTGCCAGCAGACAAACAGGTGGCTATGGCTACACCTTC.

Only one count was recorded for this clone. The V gene is TRBV19, the J gene TRBJ1-2, with TRBD1 as a possible D gene (5 bases). Per the germline V gene, CDR1 is LNHDA and CDR2 is SQIVND (reference sequence). V lost 2 bases and J 3 bases, leaving 16 bases between the germline ends. CDR3 length equals 16 residues. The CDR3 DNA reads as TGTGCCAGTAGTATATTAGGAGGGGTTGAGGACTATGGCTACACCTTC. Protein sequence: CASSILGGVEDYGYTF.

This sequence joins TRBV18 and TRBJ1-1; TRBD1 agrees at 8 bases. The germline V gene encodes CDR1 KGHSH and CDR2 LQKENI. The CDR3 loop spans 14 amino acids. Unmatched junction bases numbered 5, after V lost 3 bases and J lost 5 bases. The CDR3 coding sequence is TGTGCCAGCTCACCCGGGACAGGACTAACTGAAGCTTTCTTT. This gives the protein CASSPGTGLTEAFF.

V usage is TRBV7-2 and J usage is TRBJ1-2; the D gene is possibly TRBD1 (6 bases). Trimming pared 3 bases from V and 2 bases from J, leaving 13 bases between. Germline CDR1 and CDR2: SGHTA and FQGNSA. CDR3 length: 15 amino acids. CDR3 sequence (DNA): TGTGCCAGCAGCTTCGCAGGACAGTACAACTATGGCTACACCTTC. As protein: CASSFAGQYNYGYTF.

This chain connects TRBV27 to TRBJ2-1, with 12 bases aligning to TRBD2. Unmatched junction bases numbered 8, after V lost 7 bases and J lost 10 bases. There are 14 residues in the CDR3. From germline, CDR1 is MNHEY and CDR2 SMNVEV (reference sequence). CDR3: CASILLAGGLEQFF. CDR3 DNA sequence: TGTGCCAGCATTCTCCTAGCGGGGGGGCTGGAGCAGTTCTTC.

In this sample, this clone turned up once. This CDR3 is CASSLRTGLRQETQYF. The CDR3 DNA reads TGTGCCAGCAGCCTTCGAACGGGACTCCGCCAAGAGACCCAGTACTTC. The chain recombines TRBV7-2 with TRBJ2-5; a weak D match, TRBD2 (6 bases). Trimming took 5 bases from V and 1 from J, leaving 17 bases between them. The V gene's germline CDR1 is SGHTA and CDR2 FQGNSA. This CDR3 has 16 amino acids.

The chain combines TRBV7-2 with TRBJ1-5; a possible D gene is TRBD1 (5 bases). V was cut by 5 bases and J by 6 bases, with 11 bases left in between. Germline CDR1 reads SGHTA; CDR2 reads FQGNSA. The CDR3 extends over 13 amino acids. The CDR3 DNA follows: TGTGCCAGCAGCCCACAGGACGTTCAGCCCCAGCATTTT. This translates into CASSPQDVQPQHF.

The chain recombines TRBV7-3 with TRBJ2-5; 8 bases align to TRBD1. The V and J ends lost 5 bases and 2 bases, in that order; junction bases with no gene match: 7. This CDR3 is 15 amino acids long. The germline V gene has CDR1 SGHTA and CDR2 FQGTGA. The CDR3 DNA sequence: TGTGCCAGCAGCGCCGGGACAGGTATTCAAGAGACCCAGTACTTC. This codes for CASSAGTGIQETQYF. Full variable domain (outside the CDR3, taken from reference TRBV7-3 and TRBJ2-5): GAGVSQTPSNKVTEKGKYVELRCDPISGHTALYWYRQSLGQGPEFLIYFQGTGAADDSGLPNDRFFAVRPEGSVSTLKIQRTERGDSAVYLCASSAGTGIQETQYFGPGTRLLVL.